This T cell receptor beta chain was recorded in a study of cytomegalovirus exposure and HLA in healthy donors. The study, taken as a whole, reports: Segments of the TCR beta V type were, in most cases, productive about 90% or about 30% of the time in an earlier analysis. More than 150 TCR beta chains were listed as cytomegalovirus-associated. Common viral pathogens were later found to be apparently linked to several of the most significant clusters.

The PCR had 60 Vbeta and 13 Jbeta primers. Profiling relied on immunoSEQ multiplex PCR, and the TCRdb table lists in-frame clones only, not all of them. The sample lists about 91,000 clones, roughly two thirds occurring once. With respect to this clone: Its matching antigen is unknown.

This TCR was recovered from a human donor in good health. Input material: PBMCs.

CDR3 bases: TGTGCCAGCAGCTTAGGTGCAACAAACCAGGGGGCCCAGTACTTC. This translates into CASSLGATNQGAQYF. The V call is TRBV11-2, the J call TRBJ2-5; TRBD1 aligns across 7 bases. The CDR3 sequence is 15 residues long. The junction had 11 bases not matched to a gene; V was cut back by 1 base and J by 9 bases. Germline V gene sequence: CDR1 SGHAT, CDR2 FQNNGV.